This T cell receptor (beta chain) was identified in a study of OX40 agonist ivuxolimab in advanced cancers. For context, the study as a whole: Ivuxolimab, which targeted the costimulatory receptor OX40 (CD134), was an agonistic, fully human IgG2 monoclonal antibody. The dose-escalation cohort was about 87% male with a mean age of about 60 years, ranging from roughly 20 to 80. The purpose of peripheral TCRbeta sequencing was to test whether ivuxolimab changed TCR sequence diversity and led to clonal T-cell expansion. Patients were allowed to have had prior anti-PD-1, anti-PD-L1 or anti-CTLA-4 therapy, and approximately 40% of the dose-escalation patients had previously received checkpoint inhibitors. Intravenous ivuxolimab was administered to patients every 2 weeks at six dose levels: 0.01, 0.1, 0.3, 1.5, 3 and 10 mg/kg. Partial responses occurred in three dose-escalation patients: two with cutaneous melanoma and one with hepatocellular carcinoma. The paper describes the monotherapy dose-escalation part (N = 52 patients) of the phase I trial of ivuxolimab. Among the approximately 54 dose-escalation patients, 19 had hepatocellular carcinoma, 15 or so melanoma, 9 renal cell carcinoma and 9 head and neck cancer. Results the study describes overall, beyond this receptor: Low levels of normalized T-cell clonal expansion were also seen in some nonresponding patients. Clonal expansion of both CD4+ and CD8+ blood T cells was observed from baseline to week 6 at doses 0.1 to 3.0 mg/kg. The antigen specificity of the peripheral T cells that underwent clonal expansion was not determined. After ivuxolimab, expanded clones were on average more numerous among CD8+ T cells than among CD4+ T cells. Partial responders in the 0.1-3.0 mg/kg groups had among the lowest normalized peripheral clonal expansion, especially among CD8+ T cells.

Genomic DNA was extracted from sorted cells for sequencing of the TCRbeta CDR3 region. The immunoSEQ Assay was used to sequence the TCRbeta CDR3 regions. Held by TCRdb, this immuneACCESS table contains in-frame sequences only and omits some clones. Under half of the omission traces to an unresolved V gene where checked; the cause of the rest is unknown. Within this sample are about 62,000 clones, with around 83% of them counted one time only. Jointly, the top ten make up approximately 2.4% of the sample. From V the trimming removes 4 bases and from J it removes 0 bases, while the gene matches leave 5 bases of the junction unaccounted for. The cysteine opens and the phenylalanine closes a CDR3 of 15 amino acids. CDR3 DNA is the only sequence kept; it has 45 bases, read in frame from the first base. As encoded in the germline V gene, CDR1 is KGHSH while CDR2 is LQKENI. The trial excluded patients who had a history of autoimmune disease or were on systemic immunosuppression. Peripheral blood for TCR sequencing was collected from all dose cohorts at baseline, on cycle 4 day 1, and on cycle 7 day 1. Samples came from an open-label, multicenter, first-in-human phase I dose-escalation trial of ivuxolimab. The trial enrolled adults with locally advanced or metastatic head and neck squamous cell, hepatocellular, melanoma or renal cell carcinoma. Before TCR sequencing, CD4+ and CD8+ T cells were separately sorted from peripheral blood.

In this sample, this clone turned up once. What antigen it recognizes has not been identified. No clone much larger than this one lies a single base away; base qualities are absent. The starting material was CD4+ or CD8+ T cells sorted from blood, obtained in a trial of the OX40 agonist ivuxolimab. Recombination connected TRBV18 to TRBJ1-2; TRBD1 fits 7 bases in the junction. The TCR comes from an adult with an advanced solid tumor such as melanoma, head and neck, liver or kidney cancer. The bases read TGTGCCAGCTCACAGTCGGGACAGACTAACTATGGCTACACCTTC. Its protein is CASSQSGQTNYGYTF.